The 23 T cell receptor beta chains below all came from one sample that was sequenced in a study of T cell repertoires in cytomegalovirus infection. TCRdb re-called the reads with MiXCR, one entry per CDR3 protein. The data contain roughly 320,000 distinct CDR3 sequences, around 9.5% of them singletons. The sample taken for sequencing was PBMCs. These receptors came from a human donor in good health (CMV status not recorded). Some clones in this sample may be carry-over from other donors' samples.

The CDR3 loop is CASSHQGNRAETQYF. CDR3 DNA sequence: TGTGCCAGCAGTCACCAAGGGAACAGGGCCGAGACCCAGTACTTC. This chain connects TRBV6-5 to TRBJ2-5; TRBD1 might be the D (6 bases). There are 15 residues in the CDR3. The V and J ends lost 5 bases and 5 bases respectively, with 18 bases between them. The germline V gene has CDR1 MNHEY and CDR2 SVGAGI.

This clonotype has only one observation. V usage is TRBV18 and J usage is TRBJ2-1; D may be TRBD2 (6 bases). The V end was cut by 0 bases, the J end by 3 bases, with 24 bases between. There are 20 residues in the CDR3. Germline V gives CDR1 KGHSH, CDR2 LQKENI. The CDR3 DNA reads TGTGCCAGCTCACCACCCCGGTCTAGCGTGGGACCAAGCTTCTACAATGAGCAGTTCTTC. Protein sequence: CASSPPRSSVGPSFYNEQFF.

There are a few counts of this clonotype. The chain employs TRBV4-1 and TRBJ2-1; D remains ambiguous. The CDR3 is 17 residues long. V was cut by 1 base and J by 0 bases, with 13 bases left in between. From germline, CDR1 is MGHRA and CDR2 YSYEKL. The CDR3 sequence: CASSQAKHPGSYNEQFF. DNA for the CDR3: TGCGCCAGCAGCCAAGCAAAACACCCCGGCTCCTACAATGAGCAGTTCTTC.

In its sample, this clonotype was seen many times. The chain carries TRBV2 and TRBJ2-7; 7 bases fit TRBD1. The CDR3 spans 14 residues. Losses at the gene ends were 8 bases for V and 3 bases for J; bases not matched to a gene: 10. The germline V gene encodes CDR1 SNHLY and CDR2 FYNNEI. Here the CDR3 DNA reads TGTGCCAGCGGCAGGGACAGTTCTTTCTACGAGCAGTACTTC. It encodes CASGRDSSFYEQYF.

This clonotype came up many times. V is TRBV7-3 and J is TRBJ1-5, with D perhaps TRBD1 (6 bases). CDR3 length: 16 residues. Trimming took off 2 bases at V and 1 base at J, with 12 bases between the two ends. The germline gives CDR1 SGHTA, CDR2 FQGTGA. CDR3 residues: CASSLGGRDSNQPQHF. The CDR3, as DNA: TGTGCCAGCAGCTTAGGGGGCCGGGACAGCAATCAGCCCCAGCATTTT. Combining the CDR3 with reference TRBV7-3 and TRBJ1-5 gives the whole variable domain GAGVSQTPSNKVTEKGKYVELRCDPISGHTALYWYRQSLGQGPEFLIYFQGTGAADDSGLPNDRFFAVRPEGSVSTLKIQRTERGDSAVYLCASSLGGRDSNQPQHFGDGTRLSIL.

There are many counts of this clonotype. J is TRBJ2-7 and V is TRBV12-3 or TRBV12-4, with 11 bases fitting TRBD1. The CDR3 extends over 14 amino acids. The J segment lost 2 bases and the V segment lost 5 bases, leaving 2 bases of the junction unmatched. CDR3 bases: TGTGCCAGCAGTCCGGGACAGGGGGCCTACGAGCAGTACTTC. Translation gives CASSPGQGAYEQYF.

At least ten counts were recorded for this clonotype. The V call is TRBV7-2, the J call TRBJ1-5; D call uncertain. Trimming took 5 bases from V and 3 from J, leaving 8 bases between them. CDR1 is SGHTA and CDR2 is FQGNSA in the germline V gene. The CDR3 runs to 13 residues. CDR3 nucleotide sequence: TGTGCCAGCAGCCTAAGGGTCAATCAGCCCCAGCATTTT. It is translated as CASSLRVNQPQHF.

This clonotype was observed a handful of times. The chain is built from TRBV7-3 and TRBJ2-5; 9 positions agree with TRBD1. The CDR3 sequence is 15 residues long. Germline lookup yields CDR1 SGHTA and CDR2 FQGTGA. J lost 0 bases, V lost 3 bases, and 2 bases had no gene match. CDR3 loop: CASSLTGGYQETQYF. The CDR3, as DNA: TGTGCCAGCAGCTTGACAGGGGGTTACCAAGAGACCCAGTACTTC.

The table lists this clonotype with many counts. The rearrangement uses TRBV7-2 and TRBJ2-5; 13 nucleotides line up with TRBD2. Germline CDR1 reads SGHTA; CDR2 reads FQGNSA. Trimming removed 1 base from V and 11 bases from J; junction bases left unmatched: 4. The CDR3 spans 14 residues. CDR3 protein: CASSLELAGGIQYF. The CDR3 DNA reads as TGTGCCAGCAGCTTAGAACTAGCGGGGGGGATACAGTACTTC.

This clonotype was seen many times. The chain joins TRBV2 to TRBJ1-3; D may be TRBD1 (5 bases). V was pared by 11 bases and J by 2 bases, with 10 bases between. This CDR3 region has 12 residues. The germline CDR1 and CDR2 sequences are SNHLY and FYNNEI. The CDR3 DNA reads as TGTGCCGGACGGGACGCTGGAAACACCATATATTTT. It is translated as CAGRDAGNTIYF.

Concerning this clonotype itself: A single base separates this from a much larger clone, so it may be a read error. V and J are TRBV6-5 and TRBJ2-4; possible D gene TRBD1, 6 bases. The length of the CDR3 is 15 residues. Germline V CDR1 and CDR2: MNHEY, SVGAGI. In DNA, the CDR3 is TGTGCCAGCAGACCCCGGACAGTGGCCAAAAAAATTCAGTACTTC. Its protein is CASRPRTVAKKIQYF.

This clonotype was seen a few times. The V and J genes are TRBV7-2 and TRBJ2-5; the match to TRBD2 covers 11 bases. The V gene end was trimmed by 2 bases and the J gene end by 0 bases; junction bases not matched to a gene: 11. The CDR3 sequence is 19 residues long. Germline V gene sequence: CDR1 SGHTA, CDR2 FQGNSA. CDR3 nucleotide sequence: TGTGCCAGCAGCTTAAAAGGGTGGCCTAGCGGGGGGTACCAAGAGACCCAGTACTTC. Translating gives CASSLKGWPSGGYQETQYF.

Only a few counts were recorded for this clonotype. The chain has TRBV12-3 or TRBV12-4 and TRBJ2-1; D remains unclear. The CDR3 runs 14 residues. Trimming removed 1 base from V and 4 bases from J, with 8 bases in between. The CDR3 coding sequence is TGTGCCAGCAGTTTAGTAAGAACGTACAATGAGCAGTTCTTC. This encodes CASSLVRTYNEQFF.

This clonotype was recorded a few times. The chain is built from TRBV15 and TRBJ2-1; D is undetermined. Germline CDR1 LNHNV, CDR2 YYDKDF (reference sequence). The V end lost 7 bases, the J end lost 8 bases, and 15 bases lay between the germline ends. This CDR3 comprises 13 residues. The CDR3 sequence is CATTPLPWDEQFF. In DNA, the CDR3 is TGTGCCACCACCCCACTTCCCTGGGATGAGCAGTTCTTC.

This clonotype was detected ten times or more. The chain has TRBV7-2 and TRBJ2-7; 10 bases line up with TRBD2. V shed 0 bases and J 5 bases; nucleotides not matched to a gene: 4. The germline V gene encodes CDR1 SGHTA and CDR2 FQGNSA. The CDR3 totals 15 residues. The CDR3 loop is CASSLARTSGDEQYF. The CDR3 DNA reads TGTGCCAGCAGCTTAGCCAGGACTAGCGGAGACGAGCAGTACTTC.

This clonotype was picked up many times. The chain carries TRBV19 and TRBJ2-1; D possibly uses TRBD1 or TRBD2 (6 bases each). With 5 bases removed from V and 5 bases from J, the gap between germline ends came to 13 bases. Germline-derived CDR1 and CDR2 are LNHDA and SQIVND (reference sequence). This CDR3 contains 14 residues. CDR3 loop: CASSYRGPNNEQFF. CDR3 DNA: TGTGCCAGTAGTTACCGGGGGCCCAACAATGAGCAGTTCTTC.

This clonotype was seen at least ten times. V usage is TRBV15 and J usage is TRBJ2-1; D might be TRBD1 or TRBD2, each matching 6 bases. This CDR3 contains 17 residues. Trimming cost V 0 bases and J 0 bases, with 12 bases left between them. Germline lookup yields CDR1 LNHNV and CDR2 YYDKDF (reference sequence). The CDR3 is CATSRELGGYSYNEQFF. CDR3 DNA: TGTGCCACCAGCAGAGAGCTGGGGGGCTACTCCTACAATGAGCAGTTCTTC.

At least ten counts were recorded for this clonotype. The chain couples TRBV24-1 to TRBJ2-7; tentatively, D is TRBD1 or TRBD2 (6 bases each). CDR1 is KGHDR and CDR2 is SFDVKD in the germline V gene. V was clipped by 4 bases and J by 7 bases, with 19 bases between them. This CDR3 is built from 15 residues. CDR3 sequence reads: CATSDSREGGKEQYF. CDR3 DNA sequence: TGTGCCACCAGTGACTCCCGGGAAGGGGGGAAGGAGCAGTACTTC.

This rearrangement joins TRBV7-3 to TRBJ2-6; D perhaps matches TRBD2 (6 bases). The CDR3 is made up of 16 amino acids. Per germline, CDR1 SGHTA and CDR2 FQGTGA. Deletions cut 5 bases from V and 0 bases from J, with 11 bases between. Here the CDR3 reads CASSPGTHSGANVLTF. DNA of the CDR3: TGTGCCAGCAGCCCCGGGACTCACTCTGGGGCCAACGTCCTGACTTTC.

This clonotype has just a few counts. CDR3 amino acids: CASSLGSGGARETQYF. Written as DNA, the CDR3 is TGTGCCAGCAGCTTGGGGAGCGGGGGGGCCCGAGAGACCCAGTACTTC. This chain connects TRBV5-4 to TRBJ2-5; the match to TRBD2 covers 10 bases. The CDR3 runs 16 residues. Trimming cost V 0 bases and J 4 bases; bases outside gene matches: 6. The germline CDR1 and CDR2 sequences are SGHNT and YYREEE (reference sequence). Full variable domain (remainder filled in from reference TRBV5-4 and TRBJ2-5): ETGVTQSPTHLIKTRGQQVTLRCSSQSGHNTVSWYQQALGQGPQFIFQYYREEENGRGNFPPRFSGLQFPNYSSELNVNALELDDSALYLCASSLGSGGARETQYFGPGTRLLVL.

This clonotype was seen many times. The V call is TRBV15, the J call TRBJ2-7, with a tentative D call TRBD1 (5 bases). This CDR3 spans 14 amino acids. The V end lost 0 bases, the J end lost 1 base, and 7 bases lay between the germline ends. From germline, CDR1 is LNHNV and CDR2 YYDKDF (reference sequence). CDR3: CATSRDRASYEQYF. CDR3 coding DNA: TGTGCCACCAGCAGAGACAGGGCGTCCTACGAGCAGTACTTC.

At least ten counts were recorded for this clonotype. The gene calls are TRBV10-3 and TRBJ1-2, with TRBD1 matching 7 bases. The ends lost 0 bases at V and 4 bases at J; junction bases unmatched: 11. This CDR3 comprises 17 residues. CDR1 is ENHRY, CDR2 SYGVKD, per germline. In DNA form, the CDR3 reads TGTGCCATCAGTGAGTCGTCTTTTGAGGGACAGATCTATGGCTACACCTTC. Translation: CAISESSFEGQIYGYTF.

Ten or more counts support this clonotype. The genes are TRBV28 and TRBJ2-2, with D uncertain. Looked up from germline, CDR1 is MDHEN and CDR2 is SYDVKM. The CDR3 length is 17 residues. The V gene lost 5 bases and the J gene lost 6 bases, with 22 bases spanning the gap. The CDR3 DNA reads as TGTGCCAGCAGTCCATCCTTCCCCGACAAAATAGCCGGGGAGCTGTTTTTT. Protein sequence: CASSPSFPDKIAGELFF.